This T cell receptor (beta chain) was found in a study of blood T cell repertoires in COVID-19. Study context: PBMCs, B-cell-depleted T cells, or T cells were the source of the cDNA or gDNA that made up the material.

Original processing methods: Nucleated cell number was recorded as an estimate derived from reference gene primer amplification. Data came from immunoSEQ multiplex PCR; TCRdb stores just in-frame clones and leaves some out. Clone size and V and J calls were adopted from that table, with D and trimming inferred from the DNA. The table has around 120,000 clones, 60% to 85% seen once. Per germline, CDR1 MNHEY and CDR2 SVGAGI. J lost 3 bases, V lost 5 bases, and 1 base had no gene match. This CDR3 has 13 amino acids. The source of this sequence is an older man with acute or convalescent COVID-19. The sample consisted of peripheral blood. V and J are TRBV6-5 and TRBJ2-1; 7 bases are shared with TRBD1. The CDR3 region is CASSRDSYNEQFF. CDR3 sequence (DNA): TGTGCCAGCAGTCGGGACAGCTACAATGAGCAGTTCTTC.